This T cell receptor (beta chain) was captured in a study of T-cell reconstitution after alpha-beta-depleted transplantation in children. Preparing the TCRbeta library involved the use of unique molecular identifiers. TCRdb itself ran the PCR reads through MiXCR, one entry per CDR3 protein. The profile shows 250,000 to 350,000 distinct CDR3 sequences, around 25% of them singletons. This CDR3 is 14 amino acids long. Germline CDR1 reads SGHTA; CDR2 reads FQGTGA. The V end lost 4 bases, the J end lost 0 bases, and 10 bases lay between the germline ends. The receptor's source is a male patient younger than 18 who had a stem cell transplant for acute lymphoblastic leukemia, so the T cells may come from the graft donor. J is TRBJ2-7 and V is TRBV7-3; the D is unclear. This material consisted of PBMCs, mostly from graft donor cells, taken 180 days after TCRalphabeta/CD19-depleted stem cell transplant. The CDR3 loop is CASSSDTISYEQYF. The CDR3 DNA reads TGTGCCAGCAGCTCCGACACAATCTCCTACGAGCAGTACTTC.